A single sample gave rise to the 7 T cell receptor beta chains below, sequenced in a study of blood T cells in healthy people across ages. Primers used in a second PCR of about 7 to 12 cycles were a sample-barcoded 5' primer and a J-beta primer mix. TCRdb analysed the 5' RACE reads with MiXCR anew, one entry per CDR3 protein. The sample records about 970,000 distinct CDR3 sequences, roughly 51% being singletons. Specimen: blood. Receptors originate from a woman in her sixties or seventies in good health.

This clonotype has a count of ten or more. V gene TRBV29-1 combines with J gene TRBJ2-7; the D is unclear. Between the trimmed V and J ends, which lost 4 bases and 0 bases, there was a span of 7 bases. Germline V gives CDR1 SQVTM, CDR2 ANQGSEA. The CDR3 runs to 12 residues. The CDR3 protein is CSVVGSSYEQYF. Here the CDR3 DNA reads TGCAGCGTTGTGGGAAGCTCCTACGAGCAGTACTTC.

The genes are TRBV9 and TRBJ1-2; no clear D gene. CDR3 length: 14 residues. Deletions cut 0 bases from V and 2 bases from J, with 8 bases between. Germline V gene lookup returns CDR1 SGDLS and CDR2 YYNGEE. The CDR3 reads CASSVVPGNYGYTF. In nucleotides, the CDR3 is TGTGCCAGCAGCGTAGTTCCGGGGAACTATGGCTACACCTTC.

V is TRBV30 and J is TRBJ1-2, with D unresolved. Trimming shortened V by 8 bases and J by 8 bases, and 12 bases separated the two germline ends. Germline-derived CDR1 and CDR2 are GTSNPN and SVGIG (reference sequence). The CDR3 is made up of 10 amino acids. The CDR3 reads CASYKDGYTF. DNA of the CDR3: TGTGCCAGCTACAAAGACGGCTACACCTTC. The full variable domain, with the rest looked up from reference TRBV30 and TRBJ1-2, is SQTIHQWPATLVQPVGSPLSLECTVEGTSNPNLYWYRQAAGRGLQLLFYSVGIGQISSEVPQNLSASRPQDRQFILSSKKLLLSDSGFYLCASYKDGYTFGSGTRLTVV.

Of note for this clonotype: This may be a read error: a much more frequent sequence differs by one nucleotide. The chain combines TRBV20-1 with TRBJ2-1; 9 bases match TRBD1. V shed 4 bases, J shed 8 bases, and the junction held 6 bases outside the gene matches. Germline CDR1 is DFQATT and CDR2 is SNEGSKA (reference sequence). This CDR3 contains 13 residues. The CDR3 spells CSATGQGNHEQFF. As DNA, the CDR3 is TGCAGTGCTACGGGACAGGGTAACCATGAGCAGTTCTTC.

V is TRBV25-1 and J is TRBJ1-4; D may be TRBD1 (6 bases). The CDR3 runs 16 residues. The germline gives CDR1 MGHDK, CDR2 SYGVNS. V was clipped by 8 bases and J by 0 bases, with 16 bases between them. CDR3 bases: TGTGCCAGCGGGGACATGGAATTTGCAACTAATGAAAAACTGTTTTTT. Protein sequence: CASGDMEFATNEKLFF.

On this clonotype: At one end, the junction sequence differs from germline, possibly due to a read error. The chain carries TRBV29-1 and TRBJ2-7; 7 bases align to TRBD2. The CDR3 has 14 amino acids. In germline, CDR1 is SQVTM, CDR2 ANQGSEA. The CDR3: CSVFVPAGKYEQYF. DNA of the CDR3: TGCAGCGTTTTCGTCCCAGCGGGAAAGTACGAGCAGTATTTC.

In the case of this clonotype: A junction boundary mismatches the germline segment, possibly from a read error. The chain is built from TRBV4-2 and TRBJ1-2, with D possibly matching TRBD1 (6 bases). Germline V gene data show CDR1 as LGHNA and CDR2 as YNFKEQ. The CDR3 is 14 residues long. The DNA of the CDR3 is TGTGCCAGCAGCCAAGACAGGGGCAACTGTGGCTACACCTTC. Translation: CASSQDRGNCGYTF.